One sample yielded the 13 T cell receptor beta chains listed below, sequenced in a study of cytomegalovirus exposure and HLA in healthy donors (dated 2017 in TCRdb). The library was built by means of the immunoSEQ multiplex PCR assay. A mixture of 60 forward primers for TCR Vbeta segments and 13 reverse primers for TCR Jbeta segments was used in the multiplex PCR. Not all clones reach the TCRdb copy of this immuneACCESS table, which keeps in-frame sequences only. Checked studies attribute under half of the gap to unresolved V genes and leave the rest unexplained. In all, the sample holds roughly 180,000 clones, and 60% to 85% of those were seen once. 0.7% to 0.8% of the sample comes from the top ten. Sequencing used PBMCs. The receptor source for this set is a female donor in good health and CMV-seronegative.

The V and J genes are TRBV5-8 and TRBJ1-2; unclear D gene. Germline V CDR1 and CDR2: SGHTS, YDEGEE. This CDR3 comprises 14 residues. Trimming cost V 6 bases and J 2 bases, with 14 bases left between them. The CDR3 protein is CASTPYGLNYGYTF. For the CDR3, the DNA is TGTGCCAGCACACCGTACGGACTCAACTATGGCTACACCTTC.

The chain recombines TRBV6-6 with TRBJ1-5; D possibly corresponds to TRBD1 (6 bases). The germline V gene has CDR1 MNHNY and CDR2 SVGAGI (reference sequence). Trimming removed 8 bases from V and 4 bases from J, with 9 bases in between. The CDR3 extends over 12 amino acids. The CDR3: CASQGGNQPQHF. In DNA form, the CDR3 reads TGTGCCAGCCAAGGGGGTAATCAGCCCCAGCATTTT.

The V gene is TRBV5-1, the J gene TRBJ2-4, with 9 bases that match TRBD2. Germline trimming cut 2 bases from V and 0 bases from J; bases unmatched to any gene: 3. The CDR3 contains 16 residues. Germline CDR1 and CDR2: SGHRS and YFSETQ. CDR3 DNA sequence: TGCGCCAGCAGCTTTGCGGGGGGGATAGCCAAAAACATTCAGTACTTC. Amino acids: CASSFAGGIAKNIQYF.

This chain connects TRBV4-3 to TRBJ1-3; D gene unclear. This CDR3 comprises 21 residues. The germline V and J ends were trimmed by 0 bases and 4 bases, with 28 bases remaining between them. Germline CDR1 reads LGHNA; CDR2 reads YSLEER. CDR3 DNA sequence: TGCGCCAGCAGCCAAGATACAGAAACCGGTTCGGCAGAAGTGCGCGGAAACACCATATATTTT. This encodes CASSQDTETGSAEVRGNTIYF.

The chain uses TRBV20-1 and TRBJ2-7; a possible D gene is TRBD2 (6 bases). This CDR3 region has 11 residues. The germline CDR1 and CDR2 sequences are DFQATT and SNEGSKA (reference sequence). V dropped 5 bases and J dropped 3 bases, with 8 bases sitting between them. The DNA of the CDR3 is TGCAGTGCTTCGGACTACTACGAGCAGTACTTC. Residues: CSASDYYEQYF.

J is TRBJ2-3 and V is TRBV19; possibly TRBD1 for D (6 bases). The CDR3 is 15 amino acids. Germline loops: CDR1 LNHDA, CDR2 SQIVND (reference sequence). The V end lost 4 bases, the J end lost 3 bases, and 14 bases lay between the germline ends. The CDR3 reads CASSRGNRDTDTQYF. The CDR3 bases are TGTGCCAGTAGTAGGGGGAACAGGGATACAGATACGCAGTATTTT. The whole variable domain, filled in from reference TRBV19 and TRBJ2-3, reads DGGITQSPKYLFRKEGQNVTLSCEQNLNHDAMYWYRQDPGQGLRLIYYSQIVNDFQKGDIAEGYSVSREKKESFPLTVTSAQKNPTAFYLCASSRGNRDTDTQYFGPGTRLTVL.

The chain combines TRBV4-3 with TRBJ2-3, with D hard to call. The V and J ends lost 0 bases and 2 bases respectively, with 12 bases between them. The V gene's germline CDR1 is LGHNA and CDR2 YSLEER. The CDR3 spans 16 residues. The CDR3 reads CASSQDSGPYTDTQYF. The CDR3 region has the DNA TGCGCCAGCAGCCAAGATTCAGGCCCATACACAGATACGCAGTATTTT.

This chain links TRBV7-9 with TRBJ2-7; the D is unclear. V was shortened by 2 bases and J by 0 bases, with 5 bases between the two germline ends. The length of the CDR3 is 13 residues. The germline V gene encodes CDR1 SEHNR and CDR2 FQNEAQ (reference sequence). The CDR3 spells CASSLQVSYEQYF. CDR3 DNA sequence: TGTGCCAGCAGCTTACAGGTCTCCTACGAGCAGTACTTC.

As concerns this clone: Additional DNA sequences in this sample encode the identical CDR3. This chain joins TRBV5-4 and TRBJ2-7; perhaps TRBD1 as D (5 bases). V shed 0 bases and J shed 3 bases, with 7 bases lying between them. This CDR3 has 13 amino acids. The germline V gene encodes CDR1 SGHNT and CDR2 YYREEE (reference sequence). Here the CDR3 DNA reads TGTGCCAGCAGCTTGGCAGGGAACTACGAGCAGTACTTC. It codes for CASSLAGNYEQYF.

The chain combines TRBV21-1 with TRBJ2-3; the listed D gene, TRBD2, was not tested against the DNA. TRBV21-1 is a listed pseudogene. This CDR3 is 20 amino acids long. The CDR3 here is CASSNGLAGDLPPSTDTQYF. In DNA form, the CDR3 reads TGTGCCAGCAGCAATGGGTTAGCGGGGGACCTACCTCCTAGCACAGATACGCAGTATTTT.

The V and J genes are TRBV5-1 and TRBJ1-6; 7 positions match TRBD1. The V and J ends lost 3 bases and 0 bases, in that order; junction bases with no gene match: 6. This CDR3 has 17 residues. Germline V gene lookup returns CDR1 SGHRS and CDR2 YFSETQ. CDR3 DNA: TGCGCCAGCAGCTCAGGGGGTCTTAGCTCCTATAATTCACCCCTCCACTTT. Translated: CASSSGGLSSYNSPLHF.

The chain joins TRBV25-1 to TRBJ2-1; D may be TRBD2 (5 bases). V was trimmed by 1 base and J by 1 base, leaving 5 bases between them. The CDR3 runs 14 residues. From germline, CDR1 is MGHDK and CDR2 SYGVNS. The CDR3 loop is CASSESGSYNEQFF. CDR3 bases: TGTGCCAGCAGTGAATCGGGATCCTACAATGAGCAGTTCTTC.

This sequence joins TRBV7-9 and TRBJ1-2; no definite D call. Germline V gene lookup returns CDR1 SEHNR and CDR2 FQNEAQ (reference sequence). This CDR3 contains 12 residues. Trimming cost V 2 bases and J 8 bases, with 9 bases left between them. The CDR3 loop is CASSLSWEGYTF. The CDR3 bases are TGTGCCAGCAGCTTATCGTGGGAGGGCTACACCTTC.